One and the same sample provided the 3 T cell receptor beta chains below, sequenced in a study of human T cells and chemical hapten exposure. Indicated time point: patch test 1, 2 weeks after DPC sensitization. As to treatment: therapeutic diphenylcyclopropenone sensitization with weekly scalp DPC. Each CDR3 protein is one row after TCRdb ran MiXCR on the RACE reads. The sample contains about 49,000 distinct CDR3 sequences, around 9.3% of which appear only once. Sequencing was performed on whole blood, taken in connection with sensitization to the hapten diphenylcyclopropenone (DPC). Every receptor here comes from a woman aged 50 to 60 with alopecia areata. Some clones in this sample may be carry-over from other donors' samples.

Only a few counts were recorded for this clonotype. The chain carries TRBV9 and TRBJ2-1; D might be TRBD1 (6 bases). Trimming removed 0 bases from V and 6 bases from J, with 13 bases in between. Germline V lookup: CDR1 SGDLS, CDR2 YYNGEE. The CDR3 totals 15 residues. CDR3 region: CASSVVGQGRNEQFF. The CDR3 nucleotides read TGTGCCAGCAGCGTAGTAGGGCAGGGGCGCAATGAGCAGTTCTTC.

In this sample, this clonotype turned up many times. The gene calls are TRBV20-1 and TRBJ2-1; 8 nucleotides agree with TRBD2. The V segment lost 5 bases and the J segment 7 bases; nucleotides outside the gene matches: 10. CDR1 and CDR2 (germline): DFQATT, SNEGSKA (reference sequence). The CDR3 extends over 14 amino acids. The DNA for the CDR3 is TGCAGTGCTGTCCCGGGAGGGCCGGGAAATGAGCAGTTCTTC. This encodes CSAVPGGPGNEQFF.

This clonotype showed up just a few times. V gene TRBV2 combines with J gene TRBJ2-2, with TRBD1 matching 7 bases. Looked up from germline, CDR1 is SNHLY and CDR2 is FYNNEI. J gave up 7 bases and V 8 bases, and 16 bases lay outside the gene matches. This CDR3 is 16 amino acids long. The DNA of the CDR3 is TGTGCCAGCCCTACCCTAAGACAGGGCAAGGACGGGGAGCTGTTTTTT. Its protein is CASPTLRQGKDGELFF.